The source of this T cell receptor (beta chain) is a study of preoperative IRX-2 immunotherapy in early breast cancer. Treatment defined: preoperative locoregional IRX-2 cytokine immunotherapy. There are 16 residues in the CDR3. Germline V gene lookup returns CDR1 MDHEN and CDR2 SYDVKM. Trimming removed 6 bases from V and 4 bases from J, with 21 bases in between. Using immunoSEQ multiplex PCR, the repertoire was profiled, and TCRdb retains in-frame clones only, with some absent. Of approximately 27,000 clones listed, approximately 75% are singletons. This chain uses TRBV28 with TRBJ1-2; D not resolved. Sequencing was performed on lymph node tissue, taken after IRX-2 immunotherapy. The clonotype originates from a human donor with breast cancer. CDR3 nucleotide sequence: TGTGCCAGCAGGAAGGGAGGAGTAGGAGGAACCTATGGCTACACCTTC. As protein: CASRKGGVGGTYGYTF.